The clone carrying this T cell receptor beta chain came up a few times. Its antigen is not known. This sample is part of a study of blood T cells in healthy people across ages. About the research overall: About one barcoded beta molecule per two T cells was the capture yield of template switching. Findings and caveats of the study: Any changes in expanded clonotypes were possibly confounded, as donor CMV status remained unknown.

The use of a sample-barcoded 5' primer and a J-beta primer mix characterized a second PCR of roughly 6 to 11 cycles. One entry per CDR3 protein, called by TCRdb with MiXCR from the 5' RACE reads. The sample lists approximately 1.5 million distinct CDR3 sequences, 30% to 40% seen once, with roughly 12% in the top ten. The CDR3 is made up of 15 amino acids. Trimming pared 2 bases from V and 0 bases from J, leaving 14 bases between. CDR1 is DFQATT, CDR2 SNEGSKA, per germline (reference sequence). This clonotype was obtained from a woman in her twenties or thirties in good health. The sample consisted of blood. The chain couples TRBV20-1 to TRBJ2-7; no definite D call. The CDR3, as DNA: TGCAGTGCTAGATATCGGCAGGCGTTCTCCTACGAGCAGTACTTC. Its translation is CSARYRQAFSYEQYF.